This section outlines one T cell receptor beta chain sequence together with its context. What it recognizes is unknown. This entry belongs to a study of cytomegalovirus exposure and HLA in healthy donors. Notes on the study in general: Subsequent analysis of the approximately 130 validation repertoires found a tendency for first-cohort TCR clusters to co-occur. Cytomegalovirus-associated TCR beta chains were listed, numbering 150 to 200. Researchers reported that a few CMV-associated chains were confirmed in vitro as CMV antigen-specific.

Only in-frame clones appear in the TCRdb table, and some are missing; sequencing was by immunoSEQ multiplex PCR. Of about 58,000 clones listed, roughly 90% are singletons. V lost 5 bases and J lost 8, with 13 bases in between. This CDR3 is built from 13 residues. Germline CDR1 is MNHEY and CDR2 is SMNVEV (reference sequence). The donors were part of the validation cohort of more than 90 subjects. That cohort was separate from the first cohort, which comprised under 700 subjects. This clonotype originated in a man between 18 and 29 years old in good health and CMV-seronegative. Sequenced input: PBMCs. This chain links TRBV27 with TRBJ2-1; tentative D call: TRBD2 (6 bases). CDR3: CASSRDFQDEQFF. The DNA for the CDR3 is TGTGCCAGCAGTAGGGACTTTCAGGATGAGCAGTTCTTC.